These T cell receptor beta chains were read from a single sample in a study of cytomegalovirus exposure and HLA in healthy donors. TCRdb's table, derived via immunoSEQ multiplex PCR, lists solely in-frame clones and lacks some. Among 200,000 or so clones listed, approximately 83% were seen once. Sequencing was performed on PBMCs. These receptors all come from a boy between 2 and 10 years old in good health and CMV-seronegative. Both conserved end residues are part of each CDR3. The order of the fields is clone size, J gene, D gene, V gene, CDR3 DNA, CDR3 protein. D genes are given only for firm matches. Clone size is stated in some rows and not others, as once, few, many or a class when expanded.

>.|TRBJ1-1|.|TRBV30
TGTGCCTGGGGGGACATCTCTGGGGGTGAAGCTTTCTTT
CAWGDISGGEAFF
>.|TRBJ2-1|.|TRBV5-1
TGCGCCAGCAGCTTGATTCCGACAAACAACAATGAGCAGTTCTTC
CASSLIPTNNNEQFF
>few|TRBJ2-7|.|TRBV27
TGTGCCAGCAGTTTGTTATACAGGAGCTCCTACGAGCAGTACTTC
CASSLLYRSSYEQYF
>.|TRBJ1-2|.|TRBV19
TGTGCCAGTAGGCCCTCCCGACAGGCAAACTATGGCTACACCTTC
CASRPSRQANYGYTF
>.|TRBJ1-1|.|TRBV9
TGTGCCAGCAGCCCAGAAGTTGTCGCTGAAGCTTTCTTT
CASSPEVVAEAFF
>few|TRBJ2-3|TRBD2|TRBV6-1
TGTGCCAGCAGTGAAAACGGGGGGGCGTTGGGGGATACGCAGTATTTT
CASSENGGALGDTQYF
>.|TRBJ1-3|.|TRBV10-3
TGTGCCATCAGTGAGTCAGACGGAGCTTCTGGAAACACCATATATTTT
CAISESDGASGNTIYF
>.|TRBJ1-6|TRBD1|TRBV5-1
TGCGCCAGCAGCTCCGGGACAGGGGGTTCACCCCTCCACTTT
CASSSGTGGSPLHF
>.|TRBJ2-1|TRBD1|TRBV2
TGTGCCAGCACCGTGGACAGGGTCAACAATGAGCAGTTCTTC
CASTVDRVNNEQFF
>.|TRBJ1-5|.|TRBV9
TGTGCCAGCAGCGTAGACGGGGGAGGTAATCAGCCCCAGCATTTT
CASSVDGGGNQPQHF
>.|TRBJ1-6|.|TRBV5-1
TGCGCCAGCAACGCGGTCGGGGGGGGTTCACCCCTCCACTTT
CASNAVGGGSPLHF